This TCR beta chain was recovered during a study of cytomegalovirus exposure and HLA in healthy donors. The CDR3 is 15 amino acids. Germline-derived CDR1 and CDR2 are SGHDT and YYEEEE. V gave up 0 bases and J gave up 4 bases, with 13 bases separating them. Primers included in the PCR were 60 Vbeta and 13 Jbeta primers. Generated by immunoSEQ multiplex PCR, the TCRdb table keeps only in-frame clones and is missing some. Altogether hundreds of thousands of clones are present, over 65% being singletons, with the ten largest covering roughly a sixth. The chain couples TRBV5-6 to TRBJ1-1, with a tentative D call TRBD1 (5 bases). This clonotype was obtained from a middle-aged man in good health and CMV-seronegative. The sequenced sample was PBMCs. This CDR3 is CASSLAVRGGTEAFF. For the CDR3, the DNA is TGTGCCAGCAGCTTGGCGGTAAGGGGTGGCACTGAAGCTTTCTTT.